Below, 11 T cell receptor beta chains from the same sample are listed, as sequenced in a study of blood T cell repertoires in COVID-19. Here immunoSEQ multiplex PCR was the method, and the copy in TCRdb shows in-frame clones only, minus some. The sample has a few hundred thousand clones, 84% seen once. The specimen sequenced was peripheral blood. The receptors here all came from a man in his fifties with active or convalescent COVID-19.

This chain links TRBV5-1 with TRBJ2-3; D uncertain. Germline loops: CDR1 SGHRS, CDR2 YFSETQ. The CDR3 spans 11 residues. Trimming took 3 bases from V and 4 from J, leaving 3 bases between them. CDR3 loop: CASSSADTQYF. As DNA, the CDR3 is TGCGCCAGCAGCTCGGCAGATACGCAGTATTTT.

The gene calls are TRBV9 and TRBJ1-5; maybe TRBD1 (5 bases). The germline V and J ends were trimmed by 4 bases and 5 bases, with 13 bases remaining between them. Per the germline V gene, CDR1 is SGDLS and CDR2 is YYNGEE. The CDR3 is made up of 14 amino acids. The CDR3 bases are TGTGCCAGCAGCTCCAACCCGGGGGATCAGCCCCAGCATTTT. Amino acid sequence: CASSSNPGDQPQHF.

This sequence joins TRBV5-1 and TRBJ2-3; 10 nucleotides match TRBD2. The trim removed 4 bases at V and 3 bases at J, leaving 5 bases unmatched. The CDR3 runs to 15 residues. Germline V CDR1 and CDR2: SGHRS, YFSETQ. DNA for the CDR3: TGCGCCAGCAGCCCCTCGACTAGCGGGACAGATACGCAGTATTTT. It specifies CASSPSTSGTDTQYF.

This rearrangement joins TRBV11-3 to TRBJ2-2; 7 bases match TRBD1. CDR3 size: 16 residues. V shed 4 bases, J shed 2 bases, and the junction held 7 bases outside the gene matches. CDR1 is SGHNT and CDR2 is YENEEA in the germline V gene. The CDR3 region is CASSSAGTDNTGELFF. The CDR3 DNA reads TGTGCCAGCAGCTCGGCCGGGACAGACAACACCGGGGAGCTGTTTTTT.

The chain uses TRBV7-3 and TRBJ2-1; 10 nucleotides line up with TRBD2. Per the germline V gene, CDR1 is SGHTA and CDR2 is FQGTGA. Trimming cost V 3 bases and J 5 bases; bases outside gene matches: 4. This CDR3 contains 15 residues. This CDR3 reads CASSLTAGGHNEQFF. The CDR3 nucleotides read TGTGCCAGCAGCTTGACAGCGGGGGGGCACAATGAGCAGTTCTTC.

This clone was seen only once. V gene TRBV12-3 or TRBV12-4 combines with J gene TRBJ2-5; tentative D call: TRBD1 (5 bases). V shed 5 bases and J shed 2 bases, with 9 bases lying between them. The CDR3 sequence is 13 residues long. The CDR3 DNA sequence: TGTGCCAGCAGTCAAACAGGACAAGAGACCCAGTACTTC. It specifies CASSQTGQETQYF.

The chain uses TRBV4-3 and TRBJ2-1; the D gene is possibly TRBD2 (6 bases). V dropped 4 bases and J dropped 8 bases, with 30 bases sitting between them. The CDR3 has 19 residues. Germline values: CDR1 LGHNA, CDR2 YSLEER. The CDR3 nucleotides are TGCGCCAGCAGCCGAATCCCGGGGCTCGGGATCACACGCGGGGATGAGCAGTTCTTC. This gives the protein CASSRIPGLGITRGDEQFF.

The rearrangement links TRBV28 to TRBJ2-3; D gene ambiguous. There are 15 residues in the CDR3. Germline loops: CDR1 MDHEN, CDR2 SYDVKM. V gave up 3 bases and J gave up 2 bases, with 12 bases separating them. The CDR3 sequence: CASSFSAGYTDTQYF. The CDR3, as DNA: TGTGCCAGCAGTTTCTCGGCAGGTTACACAGATACGCAGTATTTT.

In the case of this clone: A read error may account for a junction end that differs from germline. The chain joins TRBV18 to TRBJ2-5; D is possibly TRBD1 (6 bases). The length of the CDR3 is 14 residues. Germline-derived CDR1 and CDR2 are KGHSH and LQKENI. CDR3 nucleotide sequence: TGTGCCAGCTCAGCACCACAGGGCCAAGAGACCCAGTACTTC. Protein: CASSAPQGQETQYF.

The V call is TRBV28, the J call TRBJ2-1, with a tentative D call TRBD2 (6 bases). The CDR3 spans 15 residues. V gave up 8 bases and J gave up 2 bases, with 16 bases separating them. CDR1 is MDHEN and CDR2 is SYDVKM in the germline V gene. The CDR3, as DNA: TGTGCCAGCGGACTATTTTCGGATACCTACAATGAGCAGTTCTTC. This encodes CASGLFSDTYNEQFF.

The genes are TRBV5-1 and TRBJ1-5, with D possibly being TRBD1 (5 bases). V gave up 2 bases and J gave up 5 bases, with 11 bases separating them. The CDR3 is made up of 14 amino acids. Germline V gives CDR1 SGHRS, CDR2 YFSETQ. The CDR3 loop reads CASSFSGEDQPQHF. DNA for the CDR3: TGCGCCAGCAGCTTTTCGGGGGAGGATCAGCCCCAGCATTTT.